This entry lists 5 T cell receptor beta chains sequenced from one sample in a study of shared clonotypes between healthy human individuals. CD45RO-negative, CCR7-positively selected cells formed the naive CD8 fraction, excluding terminally differentiated effector memory CD45RA+ cells. Profiling relied on immunoSEQ multiplex PCR, and the TCRdb table lists in-frame clones only, not all of them. There are about 2 million clones in the sample; roughly 95% occur only once, and 1% to 1.5% lies in the top ten. The sample was naive CD8+ T cells sorted from blood. The receptor set was obtained from a man between 18 and 35 years old in good health.

Only one count was recorded for this clone. The J gene is TRBJ1-4, the V gene TRBV6-1; perhaps TRBD1 as D (5 bases). Germline V gene lookup returns CDR1 MNHNS and CDR2 SASEGT. V was pared by 2 bases and J by 4 bases, with 11 bases between. This CDR3 spans 15 amino acids. The CDR3 DNA reads as TGTGCCAGCAGTGAAACACGGGACGGTAATGAAAAACTGTTTTTT. Its translation is CASSETRDGNEKLFF.

V is TRBV29-1 and J is TRBJ2-7; either TRBD1 or TRBD2 may fit D (5 bases each). Trimming pared 0 bases from V and 4 bases from J, leaving 10 bases between. The germline CDR1 and CDR2 sequences are SQVTM and ANQGSEA. The CDR3 has 13 amino acids. In DNA form, the CDR3 reads TGCAGCGTTGAAGAGGGGCCGGGGTACGAGCAGTACTTC. Its protein is CSVEEGPGYEQYF.

This clone was observed a few times. The CDR3 spells CATSRVGTNTGELFF. The CDR3 coding sequence is TGTGCCACCAGCAGAGTGGGCACGAACACCGGGGAGCTGTTTTTT. The J gene is TRBJ2-2, the V gene TRBV15; D not resolved. Germline assignment: CDR1 LNHNV and CDR2 YYDKDF (reference sequence). V shed 1 base and J shed 0 bases, with 6 bases lying between them. The CDR3 is 15 amino acids. Combining the CDR3 with reference TRBV15 and TRBJ2-2 gives the whole variable domain DAMVIQNPRYQVTQFGKPVTLSCSQTLNHNVMYWYQQKSSQAPKLLFHYYDKDFNNEADTPDNFQSRRPNTSFCFLDIRSPGLGDTAMYLCATSRVGTNTGELFFGEGSRLTVL.

This chain joins TRBV7-8 and TRBJ2-7, with a weak D call TRBD2 (5 bases). The V and J ends lost 3 bases and 5 bases respectively, with 11 bases between them. The CDR3 length is 13 residues. The germline V gene has CDR1 SGHVS and CDR2 FQNEAQ. CDR3 coding DNA: TGTGCCAGCAGCTTTCCCATGGAGGACGAGCAGTACTTC. Amino acids: CASSFPMEDEQYF.

The chain couples TRBV11-1 to TRBJ2-5; D remains unclear. Germline CDR1 reads SGHAT; CDR2 reads FQDESV (reference sequence). This CDR3 has 13 amino acids. The V gene lost 3 bases and the J gene lost 5 bases, with 10 bases spanning the gap. The CDR3 protein is CASSFDAAETQYF. In DNA, the CDR3 is TGTGCCAGCAGCTTCGATGCGGCGGAGACCCAGTACTTC.